The text below deals with one T cell receptor (beta chain). Clones were sequenced by immunoSEQ multiplex PCR, and TCRdb holds only the in-frame ones, with some missing. This sample yields some 490,000 clones, of which 80% to 90% are seen a single time; roughly 3.2% belongs to the top ten. The data are from a study of blood T cell repertoires in COVID-19. About the research overall: The study drew acute and convalescent COVID-19 samples from the United States, Italy and Spain.

V shed 4 bases and J shed 5 bases, with 14 bases lying between them. Germline loops: CDR1 MRHNA, CDR2 SNTAGT. This CDR3 region has 14 residues. The clonotype originates from a human donor in a cohort sampled during active COVID-19. The specimen sequenced was peripheral blood. This chain uses TRBV6-4 with TRBJ1-1; tentatively, D is TRBD1 (6 bases). The CDR3: CASSVSSGETEAFF. The CDR3 region has the DNA TGTGCCAGCAGTGTGAGCTCAGGGGAGACTGAAGCTTTCTTT.